This TCR beta chain stems from a study of response to subunit inactivated influenza vaccine. Study outcomes and limitations: The authors put forward the suggestion that each seasonal influenza vaccination may bring in only a limited number of new T cells.

TCRdb re-derived calls from the RT-PCR reads in MiXCR, one entry per CDR3 protein. The table includes 800,000 or so distinct CDR3 sequences, roughly 20% detected once. The CDR3 sequence is 16 residues long. Losses at the gene ends were 6 bases for V and 5 bases for J; bases not matched to a gene: 13. Per germline, CDR1 SGHKS and CDR2 YYEKEE (reference sequence). In regard to this clonotype: Its specificity is unknown.

The sequences come from PBMCs from blood, collected roughly 5 days after vaccination. The sequence came from a man in his fifties who received an inactivated influenza vaccine. The chain couples TRBV5-5 to TRBJ2-7; 11 bases are a match to TRBD2. As DNA, the CDR3 is TGTGCCAGCACCTATAGCGGGAGGGCCTCAGTGGACGAGCAGTACTTC. Translating it yields CASTYSGRASVDEQYF.